This T cell receptor (beta chain) was recovered during a study of T cell changes during pregnancy in multiple sclerosis. Clones were read by immunoSEQ multiplex PCR, and TCRdb kept only the in-frame ones, dropping some. The sample holds 40,000 to 50,000 clones, roughly nine tenths seen once. V was cut by 2 bases and J by 2 bases, with 13 bases left in between. The CDR3 is made up of 15 amino acids. Germline V gene data show CDR1 as MDHEN and CDR2 as SYDVKM. The receptor comes from a female donor with multiple sclerosis, enrolled in a pregnancy study. Source: CD4+ T cells from peripheral blood mononuclear cells, taken in the first trimester of pregnancy. The rearrangement uses TRBV28 and TRBJ2-7; the D gene is possibly TRBD2 (6 bases). The CDR3 bases are TGTGCCAGCAGTTTAATAGGAGGGCCGACCTACGAGCAGTACTTC. Protein: CASSLIGGPTYEQYF.